This passage covers 2 T cell receptor beta chains from one sample sequenced in a study of blood T cell repertoires in COVID-19. Repertoires were generated with immunoSEQ multiplex PCR, while TCRdb's copy carries only in-frame clones and drops some. The repertoire holds about 200,000 clones, approximately 87% seen once, with around 0.76% in the top ten. What was sequenced was peripheral blood. These receptors were obtained from a woman in her 70s with acute or convalescent COVID-19.

The chain has TRBV7-2 and TRBJ2-1, with D perhaps TRBD1 (5 bases). This CDR3 comprises 14 residues. The germline CDR1 and CDR2 sequences are SGHTA and FQGNSA. Trimming removed 5 bases at V and 6 bases at J, with 14 bases between. CDR3 region: CASSLGPGANEQFF. The CDR3 bases are TGTGCCAGCAGCCTTGGCCCTGGGGCCAATGAGCAGTTCTTC.

The chain recombines TRBV12-3 or TRBV12-4 with TRBJ1-5; D remains ambiguous. V was cut by 4 bases and J by 8 bases, with 9 bases left in between. This CDR3 is built from 12 residues. CDR3 sequence reads: CASSSRPKPQHF. CDR3 bases: TGTGCCAGCAGTTCGCGCCCGAAGCCCCAGCATTTT.